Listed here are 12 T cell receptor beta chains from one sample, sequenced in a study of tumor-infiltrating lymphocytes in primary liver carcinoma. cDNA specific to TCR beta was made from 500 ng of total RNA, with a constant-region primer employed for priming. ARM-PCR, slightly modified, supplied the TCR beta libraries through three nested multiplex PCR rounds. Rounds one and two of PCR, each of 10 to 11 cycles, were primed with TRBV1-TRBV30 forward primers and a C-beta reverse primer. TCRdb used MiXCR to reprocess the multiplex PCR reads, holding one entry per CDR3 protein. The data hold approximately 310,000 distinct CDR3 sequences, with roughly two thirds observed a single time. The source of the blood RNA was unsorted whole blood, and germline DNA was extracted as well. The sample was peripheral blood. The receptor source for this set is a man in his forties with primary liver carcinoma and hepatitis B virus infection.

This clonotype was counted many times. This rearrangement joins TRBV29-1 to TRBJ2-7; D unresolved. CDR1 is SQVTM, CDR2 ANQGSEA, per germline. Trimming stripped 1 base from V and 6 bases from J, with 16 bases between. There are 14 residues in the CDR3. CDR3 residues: CSVEGAGFLGEQYF. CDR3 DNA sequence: TGCAGCGTTGAAGGGGCCGGATTTTTGGGCGAGCAGTACTTC.

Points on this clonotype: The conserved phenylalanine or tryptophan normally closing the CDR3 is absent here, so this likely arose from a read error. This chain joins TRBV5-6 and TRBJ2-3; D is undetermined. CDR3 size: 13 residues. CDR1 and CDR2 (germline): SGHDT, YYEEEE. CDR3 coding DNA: TGTGCCAGCAGCTTCCAGCGTGCAGATATGCAGTATTCT. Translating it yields CASSFQRADMQYS.

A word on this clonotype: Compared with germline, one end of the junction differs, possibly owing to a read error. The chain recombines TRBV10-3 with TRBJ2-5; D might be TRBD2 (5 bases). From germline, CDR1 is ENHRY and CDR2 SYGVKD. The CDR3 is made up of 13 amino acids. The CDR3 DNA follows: TGTGTCATCAAAGAGAGGGCGCAGGAGACCCAGTACTTC. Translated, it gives CVIKERAQETQYF.

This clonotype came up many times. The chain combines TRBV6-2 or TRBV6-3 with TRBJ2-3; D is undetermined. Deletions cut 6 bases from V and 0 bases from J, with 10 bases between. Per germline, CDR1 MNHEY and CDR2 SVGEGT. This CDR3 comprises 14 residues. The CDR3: CASSPATSTDTQYF. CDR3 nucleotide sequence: TGTGCCAGCAGCCCGGCAACTAGCACAGATACGCAGTATTTT.

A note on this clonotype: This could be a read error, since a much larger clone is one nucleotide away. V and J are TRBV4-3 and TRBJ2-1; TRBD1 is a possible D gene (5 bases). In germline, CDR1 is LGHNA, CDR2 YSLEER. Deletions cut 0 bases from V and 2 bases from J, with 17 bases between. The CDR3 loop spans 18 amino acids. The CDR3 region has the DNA TGCGCCAGCAGCCAAGATCTGGCGCGGACAAGGGCCTACAATGAGCAGTTCTTC. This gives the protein CASSQDLARTRAYNEQFF.

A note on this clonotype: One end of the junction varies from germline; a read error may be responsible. CDR3 amino acids: CVSSIGQSNEKLFF. DNA of the CDR3: TGTGTCAGCAGCATAGGACAGTCTAATGAAAAACTGTTTTTT. The rearrangement joins TRBV11-2 to TRBJ1-4, with D perhaps TRBD1 (6 bases). Germline loops: CDR1 SGHAT, CDR2 FQNNGV. The CDR3 runs 14 residues.

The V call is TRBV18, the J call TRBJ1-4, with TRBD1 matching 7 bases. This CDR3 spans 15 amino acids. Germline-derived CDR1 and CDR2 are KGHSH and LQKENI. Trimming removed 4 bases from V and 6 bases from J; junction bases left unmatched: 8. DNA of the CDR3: TGTGCCAGCTCACGCCGACAGGGCACTGATGAAAAACTGTTTTTT. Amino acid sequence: CASSRRQGTDEKLFF.

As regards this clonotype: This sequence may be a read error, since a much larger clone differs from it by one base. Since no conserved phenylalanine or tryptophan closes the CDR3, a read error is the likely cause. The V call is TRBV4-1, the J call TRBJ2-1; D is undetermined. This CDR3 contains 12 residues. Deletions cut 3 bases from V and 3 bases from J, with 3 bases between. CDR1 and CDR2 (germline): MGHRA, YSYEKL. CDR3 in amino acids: CASSQVYNEQFL. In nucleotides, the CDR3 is TGCGCCAGCAGCCAGGTCTACAATGAGCAGTTCCTC.

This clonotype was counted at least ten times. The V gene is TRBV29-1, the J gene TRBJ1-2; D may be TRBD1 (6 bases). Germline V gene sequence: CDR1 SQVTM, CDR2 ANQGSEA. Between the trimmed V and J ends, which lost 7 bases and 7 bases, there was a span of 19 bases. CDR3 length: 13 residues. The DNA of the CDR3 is TGCAGCGGGGGCCCGACAGGCGAGGGTGGCTACACCTTC. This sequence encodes CSGGPTGEGGYTF.

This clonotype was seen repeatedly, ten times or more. The CDR3, as DNA: TGTGCCAGCAGATTCGGACTAGCGGGGTCCTACGAGCAGTACTTC. It specifies CASRFGLAGSYEQYF. The chain employs TRBV5-6 and TRBJ2-7; 12 nucleotides line up with TRBD2. The J segment lost 1 base and the V segment lost 5 bases, leaving 4 bases of the junction unmatched. CDR1 and CDR2 (germline): SGHDT, YYEEEE. The CDR3 runs 15 residues.

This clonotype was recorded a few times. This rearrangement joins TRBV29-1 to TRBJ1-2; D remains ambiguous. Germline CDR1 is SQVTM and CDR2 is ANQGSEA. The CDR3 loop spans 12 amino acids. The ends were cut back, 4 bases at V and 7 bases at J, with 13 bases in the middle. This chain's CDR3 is CSVGEDSCGYTF. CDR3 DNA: TGCAGCGTTGGGGAGGATAGCTGTGGCTACACCTTC.

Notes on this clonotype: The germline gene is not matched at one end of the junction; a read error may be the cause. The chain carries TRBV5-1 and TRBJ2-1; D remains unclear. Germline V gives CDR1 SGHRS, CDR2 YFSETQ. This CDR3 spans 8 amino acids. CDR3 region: CASRSTYF. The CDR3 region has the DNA TGCGCCAGCAGAAGTACGTACTTC.